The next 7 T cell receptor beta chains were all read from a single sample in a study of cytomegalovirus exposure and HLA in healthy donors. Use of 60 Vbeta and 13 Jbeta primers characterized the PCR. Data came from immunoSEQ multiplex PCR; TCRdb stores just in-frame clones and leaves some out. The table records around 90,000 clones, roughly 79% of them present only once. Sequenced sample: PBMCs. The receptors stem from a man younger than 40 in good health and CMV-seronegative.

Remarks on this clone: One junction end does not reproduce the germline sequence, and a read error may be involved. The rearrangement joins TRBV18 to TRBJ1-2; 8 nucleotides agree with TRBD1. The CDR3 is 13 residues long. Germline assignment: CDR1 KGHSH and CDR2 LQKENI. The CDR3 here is CASSPGTGDGHTF. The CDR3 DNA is TGTGCCAGCTCACCTGGGACAGGAGATGGCCACACCTTC.

CDR3 sequence reads: CASSLSVGAFRNTIYF. In nucleotides, the CDR3 is TGTGCCAGCAGCCTCTCGGTTGGGGCATTCAGGAACACCATATATTTT. The chain links TRBV7-2 to TRBJ1-3; D perhaps matches TRBD1 (5 bases). The germline CDR1 and CDR2 sequences are SGHTA and FQGNSA. The CDR3 spans 16 residues. Trimming pared 5 bases from V and 7 bases from J, leaving 21 bases between.

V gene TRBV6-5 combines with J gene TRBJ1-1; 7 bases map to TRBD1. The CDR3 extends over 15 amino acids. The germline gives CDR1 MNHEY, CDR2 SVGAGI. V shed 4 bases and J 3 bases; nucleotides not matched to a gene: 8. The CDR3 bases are TGTGCCAGCAGTTTCCGAGGACAGGTAGACACTGAAGCTTTCTTT. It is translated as CASSFRGQVDTEAFF.

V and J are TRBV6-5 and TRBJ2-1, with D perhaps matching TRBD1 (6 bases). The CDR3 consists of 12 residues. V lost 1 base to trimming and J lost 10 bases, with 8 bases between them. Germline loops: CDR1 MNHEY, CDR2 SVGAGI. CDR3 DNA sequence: TGTGCCAGCAGTTACTACCAGGGGGAGCAGTTCTTC. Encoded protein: CASSYYQGEQFF.

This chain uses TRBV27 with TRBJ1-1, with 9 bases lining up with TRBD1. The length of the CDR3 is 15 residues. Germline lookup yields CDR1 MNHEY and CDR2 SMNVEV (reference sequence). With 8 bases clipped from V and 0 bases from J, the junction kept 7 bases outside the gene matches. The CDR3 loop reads CASGLQGAMNTEAFF. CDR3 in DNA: TGTGCCAGCGGGCTACAGGGGGCGATGAACACTGAAGCTTTCTTT.

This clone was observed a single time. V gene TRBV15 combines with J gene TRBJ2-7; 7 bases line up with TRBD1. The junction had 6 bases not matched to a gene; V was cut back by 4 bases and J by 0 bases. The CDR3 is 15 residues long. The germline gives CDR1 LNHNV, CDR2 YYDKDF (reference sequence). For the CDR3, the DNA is TGTGCCACCAGCAAAGACAGGGCTACCTCCTACGAGCAGTACGTC. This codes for CATSKDRATSYEQYV.

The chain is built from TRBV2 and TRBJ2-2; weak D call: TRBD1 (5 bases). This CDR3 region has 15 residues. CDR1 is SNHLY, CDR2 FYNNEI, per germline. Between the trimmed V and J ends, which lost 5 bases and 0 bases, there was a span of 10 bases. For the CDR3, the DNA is TGTGCCAGCAGTAGGGGCGCCGCGAACACCGGGGAGCTGTTTTTT. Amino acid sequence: CASSRGAANTGELFF.